These 25 T cell receptor beta chains originate from one sample sequenced in a study of T-cell reconstitution after alpha-beta-depleted transplantation in children. It was with unique molecular identifiers that the TCRbeta library was prepared. TCRdb reanalysed the PCR reads using MiXCR and keeps one entry per CDR3 protein. The sample lists about 540,000 distinct CDR3 sequences; roughly 18% were seen once. This specimen was PBMCs from the stem cell graft donor, taken from the stem cell graft. The receptors originated from a human donor who donated a stem cell graft to a child with acute lymphoblastic leukemia.

This rearrangement joins TRBV20-1 to TRBJ1-5; 8 positions match TRBD1. Unmatched junction bases numbered 6, after V lost 5 bases and J lost 3 bases. This CDR3 has 14 residues. Germline-derived CDR1 and CDR2 are DFQATT and SNEGSKA (reference sequence). The CDR3 here is CSAARGQDNQPQHF. In DNA form, the CDR3 reads TGCAGTGCTGCCAGGGGGCAGGACAATCAGCCCCAGCATTTT.

This clonotype was seen only a few times. The chain recombines TRBV6-2 or TRBV6-3 with TRBJ1-2; TRBD1 might be the D (5 bases). The germline CDR1 and CDR2 sequences are MNHEY and SVGEGT. Trimming cost V 7 bases and J 8 bases, with 17 bases left between them. The CDR3 loop spans 13 amino acids. In DNA, the CDR3 is TGTGCCAGCACCCGTCCTGAGAGGGGCGGCTACACCTTC. This codes for CASTRPERGGYTF.

There are many counts of this clonotype. One junction end does not reproduce the germline sequence, and a read error may be involved. The chain links TRBV5-1 to TRBJ2-1; TRBD2 matches at 11 bases. Germline CDR1 reads SGHRS; CDR2 reads YFSETQ. The CDR3 is 14 amino acids. The DNA for the CDR3 is TGTGCCAGCAGCTTAGCGGGAGGGGGGAATGAGCAGTTCTTC. Protein product: CASSLAGGGNEQFF.

This clonotype was found a few times. The chain carries TRBV29-1 and TRBJ1-2, with D hard to call. V was pared by 3 bases and J by 4 bases, with 9 bases between. The CDR3 covers 12 residues. CDR1 is SQVTM and CDR2 is ANQGSEA in the germline V gene. The CDR3 here is CSVEMKPYGYTF. In DNA form, the CDR3 reads TGCAGCGTTGAGATGAAGCCCTATGGCTACACCTTC. The variable domain in full, with the rest retrieved from reference TRBV29-1 and TRBJ1-2, is SAVISQKPSRDICQRGTSLTIQCQVDSQVTMMFWYRQQPGQSLTLIATANQGSEATYESGFVIDKFPISRPNLTFSTLTVSNMSPEDSSIYLCSVEMKPYGYTFGSGTRLTVV.

This clonotype was observed a handful of times. The genes are TRBV9 and TRBJ1-1; D is ambiguous. Germline V gene data show CDR1 as SGDLS and CDR2 as YYNGEE. This CDR3 comprises 13 residues. V was trimmed by 3 bases and J by 0 bases, leaving 6 bases between them. The CDR3 sequence: CASSGMMNTEAFF. In DNA, the CDR3 is TGTGCCAGCAGCGGAATGATGAACACTGAAGCTTTCTTT.

The chain carries TRBV27 and TRBJ2-4, with 7 bases identical to TRBD1. The CDR3 sequence is 14 residues long. Germline V gives CDR1 MNHEY, CDR2 SMNVEV (reference sequence). Trimming took 5 bases from V and 7 from J; bases not matched to a gene: 8. This chain's CDR3 is CASSVVRQGNIQYF. The CDR3 nucleotides read TGTGCCAGCAGTGTTGTTCGACAGGGCAACATTCAGTACTTC.

The chain joins TRBV10-3 to TRBJ2-1, with 13 bases that match TRBD2. This CDR3 spans 15 amino acids. The V gene end was trimmed by 5 bases and the J gene end by 6 bases; junction bases not matched to a gene: 4. Germline V gene sequence: CDR1 ENHRY, CDR2 SYGVKD. CDR3 in amino acids: CAISTLAGGLNEQFF. The CDR3 DNA follows: TGTGCCATCAGTACACTAGCGGGAGGGCTCAATGAGCAGTTCTTC.

J is TRBJ2-7 and V is TRBV10-1; TRBD1 aligns across 12 bases. CDR3 length: 15 residues. Germline V gene lookup returns CDR1 WNHNN and CDR2 SYGVQD (reference sequence). V was pared by 0 bases and J by 10 bases, with 7 bases of the junction left unmatched. The CDR3 loop is CASSESRGQGAKQYF. CDR3 DNA sequence: TGCGCCAGCAGTGAGTCAAGGGGACAGGGGGCGAAACAGTACTTC.

This clonotype has more than one count but fewer than ten. The chain links TRBV7-8 to TRBJ2-3, with TRBD2 identical over 13 bases. The germline CDR1 and CDR2 sequences are SGHVS and FQNEAQ. The V gene end was trimmed by 1 base and the J gene end by 1 base; junction bases not matched to a gene: 8. This CDR3 region has 19 residues. The CDR3 nucleotides read TGTGCCAGCAGCTTAGTTTCCCCGGGACTAGCGGGACGCACAGATACGCAGTATTTT. Its protein product is CASSLVSPGLAGRTDTQYF. Variable domain in full (rest from reference TRBV7-8 and TRBJ2-3): GAGVSQSPRYKVAKRGQDVALRCDPISGHVSLFWYQQALGQGPEFLTYFQNEAQLDKSGLPSDRFFAERPEGSVSTLKIQRTQQEDSAVYLCASSLVSPGLAGRTDTQYFGPGTRLTVL.

This clonotype turned up a few times. The chain is built from TRBV20-1 and TRBJ1-1; no reliable D call. This CDR3 comprises 11 residues. Germline values: CDR1 DFQATT, CDR2 SNEGSKA (reference sequence). Trimming left V 6 bases short and J 0 bases short, with 5 bases between. The CDR3 loop reads CSANMNTEAFF. CDR3 sequence (DNA): TGCAGTGCGAACATGAACACTGAAGCTTTCTTT.

The chain couples TRBV5-4 to TRBJ2-7; D is uncertain. Germline V gene sequence: CDR1 SGHNT, CDR2 YYREEE (reference sequence). The germline V and J ends were trimmed by 0 bases and 1 base, with 11 bases remaining between them. The CDR3 loop spans 15 amino acids. The CDR3 reads CASSLGLSESYEQYF. The CDR3 DNA reads TGTGCCAGCAGCTTGGGCTTGTCCGAATCCTACGAGCAGTACTTC.

This clonotype was detected many times. The rearrangement links TRBV10-3 to TRBJ2-7; no reliable D call. Trimming took off 4 bases at V and 5 bases at J, with 6 bases between the two ends. CDR3 length equals 11 residues. Germline CDR1 is ENHRY and CDR2 is SYGVKD. CDR3 in DNA: TGTGCCATCAGTGGAAGGGACGAGCAGTACTTC. The encoded protein is CAISGRDEQYF.

Here the CDR3 DNA reads TGTGCCAGCAGCTTCGGCAGGGGAAGCGAGCAGTACTTC. Residues: CASSFGRGSEQYF. The chain joins TRBV11-2 to TRBJ2-7, with D perhaps TRBD1 (6 bases). CDR3 length equals 13 residues. CDR1 and CDR2 (germline): SGHAT, FQNNGV. V shed 3 bases and J shed 6 bases, with 12 bases lying between them.

The chain recombines TRBV6-4 with TRBJ2-1; 11 bases are shared with TRBD2. The trim removed 4 bases at V and 3 bases at J, leaving 5 bases unmatched. This CDR3 comprises 16 residues. The V gene's germline CDR1 is MRHNA and CDR2 SNTAGT. CDR3 sequence (DNA): TGTGCCAGCAGTGTCGCCGGGACTAGCGGCTACAATGAGCAGTTCTTC. This codes for CASSVAGTSGYNEQFF.

This clonotype occurred a few times. The genes are TRBV7-9 and TRBJ2-7; TRBD1 matches 7 bases. CDR1 is SEHNR and CDR2 is FQNEAQ in the germline V gene (reference sequence). This CDR3 contains 16 residues. Trimming took 4 bases from V and 0 from J; bases not matched to a gene: 9. The CDR3 sequence is CASSSSGTATSYEQYF. The CDR3 DNA is TGTGCCAGCAGCTCCTCCGGGACAGCAACCTCCTACGAGCAGTACTTC. The full variable domain, in which reference TRBV7-9 and TRBJ2-7 provide the parts outside the CDR3, is DTGVSQNPRHKITKRGQNVTFRCDPISEHNRLYWYRQTLGQGPEFLTYFQNEAQLEKSRLLSDRFSAERPKGSFSTLEIQRTEQGDSAMYLCASSSSGTATSYEQYFGPGTRLTVT.

Only a few counts were recorded for this clonotype. This chain uses TRBV7-9 with TRBJ2-1; D is unclear. CDR3 size: 12 residues. The V and J ends lost 5 bases and 4 bases respectively, with 6 bases between them. The V gene's germline CDR1 is SEHNR and CDR2 FQNEAQ (reference sequence). In DNA, the CDR3 is TGTGCCAGCAGCGATCAGTACAATGAGCAGTTCTTC. Translation: CASSDQYNEQFF.

Points on this clonotype: Possible read error: a much larger clone is one base away. V and J are TRBV5-1 and TRBJ2-7, with TRBD1 as a possible D gene (6 bases). The germline CDR1 and CDR2 sequences are SGHRS and YFSETQ. The CDR3 consists of 13 residues. The V end was cut by 2 bases, the J end by 2 bases, with 8 bases between. In DNA form, the CDR3 reads TGCGCCAGCAGCTTCCAGGGGACCTACGAGCAGTACTTC. Its protein is CASSFQGTYEQYF. Variable domain in full (rest from reference TRBV5-1 and TRBJ2-7): KAGVTQTPRYLIKTRGQQVTLSCSPISGHRSVSWYQQTPGQGLQFLFEYFSETQRNKGNFPGRFSGRQFSNSRSEMNVSTLELGDSALYLCASSFQGTYEQYFGPGTRLTVT.

This clonotype was detected a few times. This chain links TRBV11-2 with TRBJ2-5, with 8 nucleotides matching TRBD2. In germline, CDR1 is SGHAT, CDR2 FQNNGV. CDR3 length: 14 residues. After removal of 6 bases from V and 3 bases from J, the junction contained 6 bases not matched to a gene. This CDR3 reads CASRRGETKETQYF. CDR3 nucleotide sequence: TGTGCCAGCAGGCGGGGGGAGACAAAAGAGACCCAGTACTTC.

This clonotype appeared a few times. This sequence joins TRBV10-3 and TRBJ2-7; TRBD2 is a possible D gene (6 bases). Trimming removed 5 bases from V and 1 base from J, with 9 bases in between. The CDR3 contains 13 residues. CDR1 and CDR2 from the germline V gene are ENHRY and SYGVKD. The CDR3 reads CAISMGGSYEQYF. The CDR3 nucleotides are TGTGCCATCAGTATGGGGGGATCCTACGAGCAGTACTTC.

This clonotype was picked up a small number of times. The chain is built from TRBV15 and TRBJ2-7; D tentatively fits TRBD1 or TRBD2 (6 bases each). CDR1 LNHNV and CDR2 YYDKDF come from the germline V gene (reference sequence). The CDR3 spans 13 residues. Between the trimmed V and J ends, which lost 6 bases and 0 bases, there was a span of 9 bases. The CDR3: CATRAGHSYEQYF. The CDR3 DNA sequence: TGTGCCACCAGGGCGGGACACTCCTACGAGCAGTACTTC.

This clonotype was observed a few times. The rearrangement uses TRBV5-1 and TRBJ2-5; 8 positions agree with TRBD1. The CDR3 has 14 amino acids. Germline loops: CDR1 SGHRS, CDR2 YFSETQ. Unmatched junction bases numbered 6, after V lost 3 bases and J lost 5 bases. The CDR3 loop is CASSYDRGQETQYF. In DNA, the CDR3 is TGCGCCAGCAGCTATGACAGGGGCCAGGAGACCCAGTACTTC.

V gene TRBV2 combines with J gene TRBJ2-1, with 7 bases fitting TRBD1. Trimming cost V 8 bases and J 7 bases; bases outside gene matches: 8. Germline V lookup: CDR1 SNHLY, CDR2 FYNNEI. This CDR3 comprises 13 residues. The CDR3 spells CASQVTGRNEQFF. DNA of the CDR3: TGTGCCAGCCAGGTGACAGGGCGGAATGAGCAGTTCTTC.

The CDR3: CASSSASGSYEQYF. The CDR3 nucleotides are TGTGCCAGTAGTTCGGCTAGCGGCTCCTACGAGCAGTACTTC. J is TRBJ2-7 and V is TRBV19, with 7 bases identical to TRBD2. With V trimmed by 5 bases and J by 0 bases, 4 bases remained unmatched. The CDR3 is 14 amino acids. Looked up from germline, CDR1 is LNHDA and CDR2 is SQIVND (reference sequence).

The V and J genes are TRBV5-1 and TRBJ2-1, with a weak D call TRBD1 (5 bases). V was shortened by 7 bases and J by 1 base, with 12 bases between the two germline ends. CDR1 and CDR2 (germline): SGHRS, YFSETQ. The CDR3 is 14 residues long. DNA for the CDR3: TGCGCCAGCGGCCCCAGGGCATCCTACAATGAGCAGTTCTTC. As protein: CASGPRASYNEQFF.

This clonotype occurred a few times. The chain carries TRBV10-3 and TRBJ1-4; no clear D. V lost 2 bases, J lost 4 bases, and 14 bases lay in between. The CDR3 totals 16 residues. Looked up from germline, CDR1 is ENHRY and CDR2 is SYGVKD. CDR3 bases: TGTGCCATCAGTGAGGACCTGAGGTGGGGTAATGAAAAACTGTTTTTT. Its translation is CAISEDLRWGNEKLFF.